One and the same sample provided the 2 T cell receptor beta chains below, sequenced in a study of blood T cell repertoires in COVID-19. Assay: immunoSEQ multiplex PCR; the TCRdb copy retains only in-frame clones and omits some. The table lists 99,000 or so clones, about 85% of them singletons, with around 4.3% in the top ten. Sequencing was performed on peripheral blood. The receptors were sampled from a man aged 45-65 years with acute or convalescent COVID-19.

This clone was found once. The CDR3 DNA reads as TGTGCCAGCAGCTTAGAGACAGGGGACTTGGACACTGAAGCTTTCTTT. Translation gives CASSLETGDLDTEAFF. The chain carries TRBV11-2 and TRBJ1-1, with 8 bases that match TRBD1. CDR3 size: 16 residues. The V segment lost 0 bases and the J segment 3 bases; nucleotides outside the gene matches: 6. The germline V gene has CDR1 SGHAT and CDR2 FQNNGV. The full variable domain, with the rest looked up from reference TRBV11-2 and TRBJ1-1, is EAGVAQSPRYKIIEKRQSVAFWCNPISGHATLYWYQQILGQGPKLLIQFQNNGVVDDSQLPKDRFSAERLKGVDSTLKIQPAKLEDSAVYLCASSLETGDLDTEAFFGQGTRLTVV.

This chain uses TRBV7-9 with TRBJ1-2; 7 positions match TRBD1. The junction had 7 bases not matched to a gene; V was cut back by 5 bases and J by 4 bases. CDR3 length: 14 amino acids. Germline loops: CDR1 SEHNR, CDR2 FQNEAQ (reference sequence). CDR3 nucleotide sequence: TGTGCCAGCAGCGAAGAGGGGGCGGGCTATGGCTACACCTTC. It codes for CASSEEGAGYGYTF.